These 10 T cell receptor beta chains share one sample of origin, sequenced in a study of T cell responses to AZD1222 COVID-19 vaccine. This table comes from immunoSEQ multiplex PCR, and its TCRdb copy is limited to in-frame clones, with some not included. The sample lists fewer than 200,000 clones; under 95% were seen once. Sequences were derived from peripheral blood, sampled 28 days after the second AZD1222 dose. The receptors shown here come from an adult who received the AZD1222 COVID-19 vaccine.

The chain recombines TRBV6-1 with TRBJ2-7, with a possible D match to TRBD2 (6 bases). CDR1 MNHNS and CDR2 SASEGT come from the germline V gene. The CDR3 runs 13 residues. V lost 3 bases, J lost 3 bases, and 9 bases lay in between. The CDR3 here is CASSDNGGYEQYF. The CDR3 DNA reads TGTGCCAGCAGTGACAACGGGGGCTACGAGCAGTACTTC.

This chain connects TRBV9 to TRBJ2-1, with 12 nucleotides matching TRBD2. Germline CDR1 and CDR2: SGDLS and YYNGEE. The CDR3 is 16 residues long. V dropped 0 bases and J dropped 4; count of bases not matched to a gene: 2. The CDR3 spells CASSVGLAGAYNEQFF. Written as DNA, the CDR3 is TGTGCCAGCAGCGTAGGACTAGCGGGAGCTTACAATGAGCAGTTCTTC.

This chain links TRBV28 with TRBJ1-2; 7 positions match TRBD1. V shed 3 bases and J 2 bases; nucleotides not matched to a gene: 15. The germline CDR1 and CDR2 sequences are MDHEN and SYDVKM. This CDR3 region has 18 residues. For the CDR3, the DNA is TGTGCCAGCAGTTTGCACGGGACAGAGACATTACTAAACTATGGCTACACCTTC. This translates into CASSLHGTETLLNYGYTF.

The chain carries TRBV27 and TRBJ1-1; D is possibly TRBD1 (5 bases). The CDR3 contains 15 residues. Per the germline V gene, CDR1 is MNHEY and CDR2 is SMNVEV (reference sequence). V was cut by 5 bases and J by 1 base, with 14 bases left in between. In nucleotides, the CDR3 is TGTGCCAGCAGTCCGAGTAGGACAAAGAACACTGAAGCTTTCTTT. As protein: CASSPSRTKNTEAFF.

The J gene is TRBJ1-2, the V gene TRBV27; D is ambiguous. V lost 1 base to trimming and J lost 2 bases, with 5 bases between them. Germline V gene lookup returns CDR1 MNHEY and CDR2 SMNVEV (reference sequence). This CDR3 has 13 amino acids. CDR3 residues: CASSLFENYGYTF. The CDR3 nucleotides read TGTGCCAGCAGTTTATTCGAGAACTATGGCTACACCTTC.

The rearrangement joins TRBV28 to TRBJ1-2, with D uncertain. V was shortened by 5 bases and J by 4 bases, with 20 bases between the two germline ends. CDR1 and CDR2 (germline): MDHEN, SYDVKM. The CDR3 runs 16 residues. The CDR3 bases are TGTGCCAGCAGTCCACATCGTCGTGGGGAGGGCTATGGCTACACCTTC. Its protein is CASSPHRRGEGYGYTF.

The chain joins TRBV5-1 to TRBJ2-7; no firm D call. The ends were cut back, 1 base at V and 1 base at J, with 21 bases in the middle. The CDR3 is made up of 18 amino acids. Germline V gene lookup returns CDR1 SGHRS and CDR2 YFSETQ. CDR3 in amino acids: CASSLNVVGVLQSYEQYF. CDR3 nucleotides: TGCGCCAGCAGCTTGAATGTCGTCGGAGTACTCCAATCCTACGAGCAGTACTTC.

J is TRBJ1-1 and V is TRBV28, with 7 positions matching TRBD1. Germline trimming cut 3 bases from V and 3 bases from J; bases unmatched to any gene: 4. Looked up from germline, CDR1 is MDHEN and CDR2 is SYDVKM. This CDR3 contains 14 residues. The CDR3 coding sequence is TGTGCCAGCAGTTTCTGGGGACAGTACACTGAAGCTTTCTTT. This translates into CASSFWGQYTEAFF. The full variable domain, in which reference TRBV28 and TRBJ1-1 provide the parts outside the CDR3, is DVKVTQSSRYLVKRTGEKVFLECVQDMDHENMFWYRQDPGLGLRLIYFSYDVKMKEKGDIPEGYSVSREKKERFSLILESASTNQTSMYLCASSFWGQYTEAFFGQGTRLTVV.

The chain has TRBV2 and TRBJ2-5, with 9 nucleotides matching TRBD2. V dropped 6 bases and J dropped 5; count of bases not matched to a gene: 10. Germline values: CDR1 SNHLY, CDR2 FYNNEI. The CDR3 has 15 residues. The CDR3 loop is CASSALGLAGETQYF. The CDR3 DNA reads TGTGCCAGCAGCGCATTGGGACTAGCAGGGGAGACCCAGTACTTC.

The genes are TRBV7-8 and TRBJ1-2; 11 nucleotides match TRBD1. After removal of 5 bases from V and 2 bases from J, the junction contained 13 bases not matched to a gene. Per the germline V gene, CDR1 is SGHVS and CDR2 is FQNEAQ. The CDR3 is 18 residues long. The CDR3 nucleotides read TGTGCCAGCAGCCCTCTGGCAAGGACAGGGGGCAAAAACTATGGCTACACCTTC. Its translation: CASSPLARTGGKNYGYTF.